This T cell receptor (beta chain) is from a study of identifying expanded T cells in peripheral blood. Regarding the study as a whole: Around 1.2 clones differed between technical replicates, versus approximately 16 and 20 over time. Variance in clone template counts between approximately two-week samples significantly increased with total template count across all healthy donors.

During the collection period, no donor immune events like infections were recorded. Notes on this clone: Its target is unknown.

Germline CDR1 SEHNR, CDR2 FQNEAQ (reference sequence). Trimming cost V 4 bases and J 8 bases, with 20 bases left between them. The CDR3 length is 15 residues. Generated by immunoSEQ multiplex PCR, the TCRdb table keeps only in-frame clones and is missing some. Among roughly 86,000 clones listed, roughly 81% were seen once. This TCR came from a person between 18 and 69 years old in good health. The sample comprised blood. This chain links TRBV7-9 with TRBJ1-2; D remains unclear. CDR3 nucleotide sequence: TGTGCCAGCAGCTCAACCGACGGCCCCCCCGGGGGCTACACCTTC. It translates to CASSSTDGPPGGYTF.